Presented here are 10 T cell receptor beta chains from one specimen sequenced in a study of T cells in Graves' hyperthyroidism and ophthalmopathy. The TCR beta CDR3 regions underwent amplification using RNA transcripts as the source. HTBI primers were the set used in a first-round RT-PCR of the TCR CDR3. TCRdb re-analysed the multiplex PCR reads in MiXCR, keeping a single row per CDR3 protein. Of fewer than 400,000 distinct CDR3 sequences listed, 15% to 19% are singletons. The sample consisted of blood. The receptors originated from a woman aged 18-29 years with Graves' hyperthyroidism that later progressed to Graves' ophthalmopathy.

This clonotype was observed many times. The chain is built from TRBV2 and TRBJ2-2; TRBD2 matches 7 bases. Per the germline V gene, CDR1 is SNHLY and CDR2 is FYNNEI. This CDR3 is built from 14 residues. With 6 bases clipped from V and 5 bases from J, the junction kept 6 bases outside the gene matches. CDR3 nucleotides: TGTGCCAGCAGAGGGACCGGGGGGACCGGGGAGCTGTTTTTT. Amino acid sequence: CASRGTGGTGELFF.

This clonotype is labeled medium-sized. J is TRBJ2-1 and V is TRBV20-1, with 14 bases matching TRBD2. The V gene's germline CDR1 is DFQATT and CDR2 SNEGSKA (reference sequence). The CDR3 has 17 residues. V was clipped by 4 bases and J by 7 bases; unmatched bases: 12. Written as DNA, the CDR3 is TGCAGTGCTACTGATACGGGACTAGCGGGAGAGGGGAATGAGCAGTTCTTC. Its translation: CSATDTGLAGEGNEQFF.

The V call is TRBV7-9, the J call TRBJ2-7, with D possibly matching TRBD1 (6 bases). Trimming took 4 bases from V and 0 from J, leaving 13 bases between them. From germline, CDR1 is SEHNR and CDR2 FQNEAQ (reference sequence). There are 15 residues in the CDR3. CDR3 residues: CASSSTGSSSYEQYF. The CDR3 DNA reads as TGTGCCAGCAGCTCAACAGGGTCAAGCTCCTACGAGCAGTACTTC.

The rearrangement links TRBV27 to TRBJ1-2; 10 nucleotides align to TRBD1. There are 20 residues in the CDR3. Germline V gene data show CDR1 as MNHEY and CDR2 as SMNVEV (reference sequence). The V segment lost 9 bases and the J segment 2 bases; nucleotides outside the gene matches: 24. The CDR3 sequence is CASLSVGETGGPFSNYGYTF. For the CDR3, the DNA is TGTGCCAGTCTCTCCGTGGGGGAGACAGGGGGCCCCTTTAGCAACTATGGCTACACCTTC.

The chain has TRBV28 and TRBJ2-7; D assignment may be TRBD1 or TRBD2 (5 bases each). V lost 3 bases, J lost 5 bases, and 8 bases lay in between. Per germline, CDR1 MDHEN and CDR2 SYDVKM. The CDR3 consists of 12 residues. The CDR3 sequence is CASSFWGNEQYF. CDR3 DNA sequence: TGTGCCAGCAGTTTCTGGGGGAACGAGCAGTACTTC.

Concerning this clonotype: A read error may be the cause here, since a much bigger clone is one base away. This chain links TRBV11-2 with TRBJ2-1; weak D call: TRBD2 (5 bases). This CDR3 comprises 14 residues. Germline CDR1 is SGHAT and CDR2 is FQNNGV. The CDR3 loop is CTSSFAGSWNEQFF. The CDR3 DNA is TGTACCAGCAGCTTTGCGGGTTCGTGGAATGAGCAGTTCTTC.

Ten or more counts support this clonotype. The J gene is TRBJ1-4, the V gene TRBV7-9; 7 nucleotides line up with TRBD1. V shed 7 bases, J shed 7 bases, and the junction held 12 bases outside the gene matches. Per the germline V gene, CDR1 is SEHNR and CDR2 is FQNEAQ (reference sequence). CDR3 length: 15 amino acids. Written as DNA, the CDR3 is TGTGCCAGCACATCAGCGACAGGGCGGGTTGAAAAACTGTTTTTT. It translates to CASTSATGRVEKLFF.

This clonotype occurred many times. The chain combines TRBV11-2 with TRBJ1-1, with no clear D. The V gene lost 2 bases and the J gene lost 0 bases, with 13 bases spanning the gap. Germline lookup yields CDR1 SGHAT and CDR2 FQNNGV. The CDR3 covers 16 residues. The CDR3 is CASSLKGWTVNTEAFF. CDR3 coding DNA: TGTGCCAGCAGCTTAAAGGGTTGGACGGTGAACACTGAAGCTTTCTTT.

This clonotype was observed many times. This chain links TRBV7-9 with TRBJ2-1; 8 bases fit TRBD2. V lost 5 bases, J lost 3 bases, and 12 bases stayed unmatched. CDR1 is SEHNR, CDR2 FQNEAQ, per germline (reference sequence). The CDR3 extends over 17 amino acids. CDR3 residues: CASSIQLPGLVYNEQFF. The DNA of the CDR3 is TGTGCCAGCAGCATCCAACTTCCGGGACTAGTCTACAATGAGCAGTTCTTC.

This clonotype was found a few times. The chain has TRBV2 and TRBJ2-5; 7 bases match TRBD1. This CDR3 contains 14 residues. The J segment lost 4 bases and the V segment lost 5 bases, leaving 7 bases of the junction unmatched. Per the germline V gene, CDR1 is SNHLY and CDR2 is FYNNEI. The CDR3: CASSYEAGGETQYF. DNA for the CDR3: TGTGCCAGCAGTTACGAAGCAGGGGGAGAGACCCAGTACTTC.